The 15 T cell receptor beta chains listed next were all sequenced from one sample in a study of spatial heterogeneity in lung cancer. The time point here: sample taken at primary tumor resection. TCRdb re-derived calls from the 5' RACE reads in MiXCR, one entry per CDR3 protein. The table has several hundred distinct CDR3 sequences, roughly 9% seen once. Sequenced here: normal lung tissue next to the tumor, sampled at surgery. All receptors come from a female donor with early-stage non-small cell lung cancer.

Turning to this clonotype: Since the library was made to target alpha chains, this beta chain is a stray read and its abundance is not meaningful. The CDR3 sequence is CASSVTGGWYEQYF. CDR3 DNA: TGTGCCAGCAGTGTGACAGGGGGCTGGTACGAGCAGTACTTC. The chain employs TRBV2 and TRBJ2-7, with 10 nucleotides matching TRBD1. Looked up from germline, CDR1 is SNHLY and CDR2 is FYNNEI. Trimming at V came to 4 bases and at J to 4 bases, leaving 4 bases not matched to a gene. The CDR3 has 14 amino acids.

In regard to this clonotype: This beta chain is off target for a library built for alpha chains, so its abundance means little. The V gene is TRBV7-3, the J gene TRBJ2-2; D is undetermined. CDR1 SGHTA and CDR2 FQGTGA come from the germline V gene. The germline V and J ends were trimmed by 3 bases and 1 base, with 6 bases remaining between them. The CDR3 loop spans 14 amino acids. The CDR3 sequence is CASSFDGNTGELFF. DNA of the CDR3: TGTGCCAGCAGCTTTGACGGGAACACCGGGGAGCTGTTTTTT.

By share, this clonotype counts as medium-sized (0.01 to 0.1%). This beta chain was picked up by a library intended for alpha chains and is off target, so its count carries little meaning. The chain links TRBV2 to TRBJ2-1; 7 nucleotides line up with TRBD1. In germline, CDR1 is SNHLY, CDR2 FYNNEI. V was clipped by 6 bases and J by 9 bases; unmatched bases: 5. This CDR3 is built from 12 residues. The DNA of the CDR3 is TGTGCCAGCAGGACAGGGTTTCTTGAGCAGTTCTTC. Translating gives CASRTGFLEQFF.

Sample share makes this clonotype medium-sized. Because the library targeted alpha chains, this beta chain is an off-target read whose size means little. V is TRBV20-1 and J is TRBJ2-6; D is undetermined. Trimming stripped 3 bases from V and 2 bases from J, with 8 bases between. The CDR3 consists of 14 residues. In germline, CDR1 is DFQATT, CDR2 SNEGSKA (reference sequence). In DNA, the CDR3 is TGCAGTGCTAGGCCATTTACTGGGGCCAACGTCCTGACTTTC. Translated: CSARPFTGANVLTF.

Relative to its sample, this clonotype is medium-sized. The size of this beta chain means little, since it is a stray read in a library made for alpha chains. The rearrangement joins TRBV20-1 to TRBJ2-5, with D perhaps matching TRBD2 (8 bases). Germline loops: CDR1 DFQATT, CDR2 SNEGSKA (reference sequence). V lost 0 bases, J lost 5 bases, and 16 bases lay in between. The CDR3 contains 15 residues. This CDR3 is CSARDVSGTAETQYF. The DNA for the CDR3 is TGCAGTGCTAGAGACGTTAGCGGGACAGCGGAGACCCAGTACTTC.

This clonotype is classed as large. This beta chain appears as a stray read in a library generated for alpha chains; its size is not informative. V gene TRBV3-1 combines with J gene TRBJ2-4; 7 nucleotides agree with TRBD1. The CDR3 contains 12 residues. Germline V CDR1 and CDR2: LGHDT, YNNKEL (reference sequence). Unmatched junction bases numbered 4, after V lost 6 bases and J lost 8 bases. Here the CDR3 reads CASSPTGDIQYF. The CDR3 nucleotides are TGTGCCAGCAGTCCAACAGGGGACATTCAGTACTTC.

This clonotype is termed large. Because this beta chain is a stray read in a library intended to capture alpha chains, its abundance should not be given much weight. The V call is TRBV6-5, the J call TRBJ2-7; 12 bases are shared with TRBD1. V lost 2 bases, J lost 5 bases, and 4 bases stayed unmatched. CDR3 length: 15 residues. Per the germline V gene, CDR1 is MNHEY and CDR2 is SVGAGI. The CDR3 nucleotides are TGTGCCAGCAGTTACACGGGACAGGGGGCGGACGAGCAGTACTTC. Translation: CASSYTGQGADEQYF.

By its share, this clonotype is large. This beta chain is off target for a library built for alpha chains, so its abundance means little. The chain joins TRBV6-5 to TRBJ2-5, with 9 bases lining up with TRBD2. The CDR3 spans 14 residues. From germline, CDR1 is MNHEY and CDR2 SVGAGI. V gave up 2 bases and J gave up 4 bases; unmatched junction bases: 2. This chain's CDR3 is CASSYAGGPETQYF. CDR3 nucleotide sequence: TGTGCCAGCAGTTACGCGGGGGGGCCAGAGACCCAGTACTTC.

Within the sample, this clonotype is large. This beta chain represents an off-target read in a library built for alpha chains; its size is of limited meaning. V and J are TRBV12-3 or TRBV12-4 and TRBJ2-1, with 14 bases identical to TRBD2. This CDR3 spans 15 amino acids. Trimming took 6 bases from V and 10 from J; bases not matched to a gene: 8. CDR3 in amino acids: CASSPGTSGGYEQFF. DNA of the CDR3: TGTGCCAGCAGCCCCGGGACTAGCGGGGGCTACGAGCAGTTCTTC.

Regarding this clonotype: This beta chain is a stray sequence in a library constructed for alpha chains; its clone size is not meaningful. DNA of the CDR3: TGTGCCAGCTCTCCTAGCACAGATACGCAGTATTTT. This codes for CASSPSTDTQYF. The chain combines TRBV18 with TRBJ2-3; D unclear. The CDR3 loop spans 12 amino acids. With 6 bases removed from V and 0 bases from J, the gap between germline ends came to 4 bases. Per germline, CDR1 KGHSH and CDR2 LQKENI.

This clonotype was detected a few times. Since it is a stray read in a library aimed at alpha chains, this beta chain has a size that is not meaningful. The chain is built from TRBV29-1 and TRBJ2-5; D uncertain. CDR3 length equals 12 residues. Germline CDR1 SQVTM, CDR2 ANQGSEA. Trimming left V 4 bases short and J 7 bases short, with 13 bases between. The CDR3 reads CSVVLTGLTQYF. The DNA of the CDR3 is TGCAGCGTTGTACTTACGGGCCTGACCCAGTACTTC.

By sample share, this clonotype is medium-sized. A library made for alpha chains picked up this beta chain off target, so its size means little. The V gene is TRBV5-6, the J gene TRBJ2-4; the D is unclear. The CDR3 runs to 16 residues. Germline V gives CDR1 SGHDT, CDR2 YYEEEE. Between the trimmed V and J ends, which lost 0 bases and 0 bases, there was a span of 10 bases. CDR3 region: CASSLERSIAKNIQYF. In nucleotides, the CDR3 is TGTGCCAGCAGCTTGGAGAGGAGTATAGCCAAAAACATTCAGTACTTC.

By frequency in the sample, this clonotype is hyperexpanded. The library was built for alpha chains, so this beta chain is an off-target read and its size means little. The chain couples TRBV20-1 to TRBJ2-5; D not certain. The germline gives CDR1 DFQATT, CDR2 SNEGSKA (reference sequence). V was pared by 3 bases and J by 5 bases, with 7 bases between. The CDR3 is 11 amino acids. Here the CDR3 reads CSASFMETQYF. The CDR3 DNA reads TGCAGTGCTAGCTTTATGGAGACCCAGTACTTC.

This clonotype ranks as large. This beta chain turned up in a library designed for alpha chains; as an off-target read, its abundance says little. The chain combines TRBV13 with TRBJ2-6, with D unclear. The CDR3 length is 15 residues. V was pared by 2 bases and J by 2 bases, with 7 bases between. From germline, CDR1 is PRHDT and CDR2 FYEKMQ (reference sequence). CDR3 coding DNA: TGTGCCAGCAGCTTACTCTCCGCTGGGGCCAACGTCCTGACTTTC. Translated, it gives CASSLLSAGANVLTF.

A remark on this clonotype: In a library made to pick up alpha chains, this beta chain is a stray read with a size that means little. The chain recombines TRBV5-1 with TRBJ2-1; TRBD2 matches at 8 bases. The germline V gene has CDR1 SGHRS and CDR2 YFSETQ. The CDR3 is made up of 16 amino acids. V lost 4 bases, J lost 4 bases, and 10 bases stayed unmatched. The DNA of the CDR3 is TGCGCCAGCAGCCTCCCTCGTCCTAGCGGGTACAATGAGCAGTTCTTC. It encodes CASSLPRPSGYNEQFF.